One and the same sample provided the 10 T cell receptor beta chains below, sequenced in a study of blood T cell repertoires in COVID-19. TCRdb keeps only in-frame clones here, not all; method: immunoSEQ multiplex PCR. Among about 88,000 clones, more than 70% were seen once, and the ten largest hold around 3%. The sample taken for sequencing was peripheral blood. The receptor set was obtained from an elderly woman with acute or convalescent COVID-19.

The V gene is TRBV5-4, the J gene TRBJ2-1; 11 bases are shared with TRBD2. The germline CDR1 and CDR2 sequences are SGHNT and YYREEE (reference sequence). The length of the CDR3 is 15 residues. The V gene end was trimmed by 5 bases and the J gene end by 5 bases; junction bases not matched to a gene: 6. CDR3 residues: CASRIGLAGNNEQFF. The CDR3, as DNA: TGTGCCAGCAGAATCGGACTAGCGGGCAACAATGAGCAGTTCTTC.

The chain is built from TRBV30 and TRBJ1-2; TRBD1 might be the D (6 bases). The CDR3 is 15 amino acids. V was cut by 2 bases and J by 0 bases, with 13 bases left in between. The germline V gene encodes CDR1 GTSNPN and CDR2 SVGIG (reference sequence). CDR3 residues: CAWSWGAGANYGYTF. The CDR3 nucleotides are TGTGCCTGGAGTTGGGGCGCAGGGGCTAACTATGGCTACACCTTC. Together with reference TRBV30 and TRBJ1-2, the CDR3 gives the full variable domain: SQTIHQWPATLVQPVGSPLSLECTVEGTSNPNLYWYRQAAGRGLQLLFYSVGIGQISSEVPQNLSASRPQDRQFILSSKKLLLSDSGFYLCAWSWGAGANYGYTFGSGTRLTVV.

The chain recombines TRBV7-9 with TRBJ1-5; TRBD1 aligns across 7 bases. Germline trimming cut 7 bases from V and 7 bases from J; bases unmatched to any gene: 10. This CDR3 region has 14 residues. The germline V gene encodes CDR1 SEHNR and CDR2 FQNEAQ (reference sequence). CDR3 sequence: CASTSDRVEQPQHF. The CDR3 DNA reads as TGTGCCAGCACCAGCGACAGGGTCGAGCAGCCCCAGCATTTT.

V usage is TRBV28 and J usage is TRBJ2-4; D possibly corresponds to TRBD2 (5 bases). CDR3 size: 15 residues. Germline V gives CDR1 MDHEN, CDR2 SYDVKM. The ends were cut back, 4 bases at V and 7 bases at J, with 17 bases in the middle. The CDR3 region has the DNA TGTGCCAGCAGTTCCCCTGTACTAGGAGCCAACATTCAGTACTTC. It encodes CASSSPVLGANIQYF.

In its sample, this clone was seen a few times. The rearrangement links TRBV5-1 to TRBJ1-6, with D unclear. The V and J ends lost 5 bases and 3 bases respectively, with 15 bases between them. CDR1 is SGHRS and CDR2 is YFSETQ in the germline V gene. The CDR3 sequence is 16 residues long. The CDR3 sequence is CASSPTSGSYNSPLHF. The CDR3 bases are TGCGCCAGCAGTCCAACTTCCGGGAGCTATAATTCACCCCTCCACTTT.

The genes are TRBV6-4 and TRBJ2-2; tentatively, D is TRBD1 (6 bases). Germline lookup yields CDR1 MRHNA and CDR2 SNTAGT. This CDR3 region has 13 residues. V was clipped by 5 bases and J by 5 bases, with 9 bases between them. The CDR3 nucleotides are TGTGCCAGCAGTACACAGGGAACCGGGGAGCTGTTTTTT. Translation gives CASSTQGTGELFF.

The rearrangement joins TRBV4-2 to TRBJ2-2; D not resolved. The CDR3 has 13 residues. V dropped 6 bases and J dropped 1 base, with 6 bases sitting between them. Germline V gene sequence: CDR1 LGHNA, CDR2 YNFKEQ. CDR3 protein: CASSHRNTGELFF. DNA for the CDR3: TGTGCCAGCAGTCACAGGAACACCGGGGAGCTGTTTTTT.

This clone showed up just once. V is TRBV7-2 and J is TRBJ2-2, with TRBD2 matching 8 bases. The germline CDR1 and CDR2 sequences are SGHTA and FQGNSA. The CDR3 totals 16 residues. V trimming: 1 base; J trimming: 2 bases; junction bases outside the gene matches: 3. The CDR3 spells CASSLGSGANTGELFF. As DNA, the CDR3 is TGTGCCAGCAGCTTAGGTAGCGGGGCCAACACCGGGGAGCTGTTTTTT.

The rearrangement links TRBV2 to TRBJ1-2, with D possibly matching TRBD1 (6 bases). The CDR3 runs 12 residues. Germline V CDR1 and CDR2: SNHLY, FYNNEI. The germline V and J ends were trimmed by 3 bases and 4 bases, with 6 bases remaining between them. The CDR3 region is CASSEDSYGYTF. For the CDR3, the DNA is TGTGCCAGCAGTGAGGACAGCTATGGCTACACCTTC.

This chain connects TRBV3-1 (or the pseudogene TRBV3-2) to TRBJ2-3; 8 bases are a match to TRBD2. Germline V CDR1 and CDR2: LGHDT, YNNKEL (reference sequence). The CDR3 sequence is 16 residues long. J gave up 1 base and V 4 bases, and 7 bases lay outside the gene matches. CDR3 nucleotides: TGTGCCAGCAGCCCTGGGCGGGAGGTGGGCACAGATACGCAGTATTTT. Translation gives CASSPGREVGTDTQYF.